Sequencing of this T cell receptor beta chain was carried out in a study of TIL therapy for anti-PD-1-resistant metastatic lung cancer. The overall study: Patients had a median age of approximately 50 years (range roughly 35-80). Tumors carried a median about 1.4 non-synonymous mutations per megabase. The study, taken as a whole, reports: This highly selected cohort may not generalize to typical lung cancer patients.

V lost 1 base, J lost 1 base, and 8 bases lay in between. Germline values: CDR1 SGHTA, CDR2 FQGNSA. The CDR3 totals 15 residues. Time point meaning: pre-treatment sample, taken before nivolumab and TIL therapy. This clone was observed once. The antigen is undetermined. Sequencing used immunoSEQ v3. Survey-level samples got approximately 2 million read pairs; deep-level samples got about 4.5-6.5 million. The method was immunoSEQ multiplex PCR; TCRdb's version includes in-frame clones alone and lacks a portion of them. The profile shows 35,000 or so clones, more than 60% of them singletons. The material was blood, obtained at baseline. This sequence was found in a person aged 25 to 80 with non-small cell lung cancer. The genes are TRBV7-2 and TRBJ1-5; TRBD1 might be the D (6 bases). The CDR3 nucleotides read TGTGCCAGCAGCTTAGGACAGGCCAGCAATCAGCCCCAGCATTTT. It is translated as CASSLGQASNQPQHF.